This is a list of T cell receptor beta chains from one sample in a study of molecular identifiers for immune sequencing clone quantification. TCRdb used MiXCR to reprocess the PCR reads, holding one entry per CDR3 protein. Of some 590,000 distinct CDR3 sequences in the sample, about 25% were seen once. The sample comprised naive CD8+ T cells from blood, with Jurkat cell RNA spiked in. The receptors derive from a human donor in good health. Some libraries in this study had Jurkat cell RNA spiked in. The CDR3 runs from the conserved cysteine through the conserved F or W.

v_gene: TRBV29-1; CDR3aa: CSVLDVTEAFF
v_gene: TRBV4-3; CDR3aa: CASSSGTYLYNEQFF
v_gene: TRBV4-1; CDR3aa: CASSQKTGTYEQYF
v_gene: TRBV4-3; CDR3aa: CASRESHRTGSPDTQYF
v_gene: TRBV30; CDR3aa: CAWSVEENTEAFF
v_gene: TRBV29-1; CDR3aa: CSVDPEVADTQYF
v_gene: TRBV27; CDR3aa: CASSSTAGHLTPLHF
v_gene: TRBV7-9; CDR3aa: CASSPTGGTQPQHF
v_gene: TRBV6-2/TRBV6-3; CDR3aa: CASSSGLAGLNSRELFF
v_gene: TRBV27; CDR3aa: CASSLQADGTQYF
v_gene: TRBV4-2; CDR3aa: CASSQEQRDTDTQYF
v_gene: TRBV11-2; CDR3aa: CASSSWLVDTQYF
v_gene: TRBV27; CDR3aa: CASSKTSGYYEQYF
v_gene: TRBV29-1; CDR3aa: CSVGSSGEAFF
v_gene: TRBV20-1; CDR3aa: CSARDVSTAIYEQYF
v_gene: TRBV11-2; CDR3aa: CASSKARLGTSRPGELFF
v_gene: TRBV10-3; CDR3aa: CAISESSPGLAGADTQYF
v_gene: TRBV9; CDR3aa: CASSVARLAGNTGELFF
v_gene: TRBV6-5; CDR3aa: CASSFGFSYNEQFF
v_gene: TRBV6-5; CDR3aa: CASSQDIRREQYF
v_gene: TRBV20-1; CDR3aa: CSARGVRGPTYEQYF
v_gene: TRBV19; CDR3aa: CASTGSANTGELFF
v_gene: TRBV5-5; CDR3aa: CASSLDFSSTDTQYF
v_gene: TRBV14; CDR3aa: CASSQEDRGIYNEQFF
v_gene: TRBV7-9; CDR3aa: CASRRTGENYEQYF
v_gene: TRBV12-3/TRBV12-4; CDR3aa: CASTATGSTEAFF
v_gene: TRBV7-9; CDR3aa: CASSPPQTIPADTQYF
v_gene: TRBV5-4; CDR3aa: CASSLVAGGDNEQFF
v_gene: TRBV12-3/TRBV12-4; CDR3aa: CANTSPGQAYEQYF
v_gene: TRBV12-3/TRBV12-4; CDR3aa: CASSSPRVRDSSYNEQFF
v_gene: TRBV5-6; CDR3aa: CASSPRAPSNEQFF
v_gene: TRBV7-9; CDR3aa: CASSPTGKFETQYF
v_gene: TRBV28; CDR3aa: CASSSQVQAGTANQPQHF
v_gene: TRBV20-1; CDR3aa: CSARDLGLTTLRPNGYTF
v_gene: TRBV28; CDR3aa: CASRDNEQFF
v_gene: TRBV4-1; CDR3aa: CASSQDAGSGAQYF
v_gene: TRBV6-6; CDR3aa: CASSAGPQHRSYNSPLHF
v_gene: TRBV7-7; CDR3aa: CASSLDGGPYTGELFF
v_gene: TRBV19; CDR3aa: CASTELGDGAGELFF
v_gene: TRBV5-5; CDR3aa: CASSLDIRLTYEQYF
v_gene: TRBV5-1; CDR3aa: CASRLAGDNIQYF
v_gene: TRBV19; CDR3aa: CASMGPPFGGELFF